This TCR beta chain was recovered during a study of Ad26.COV2.S vaccination and SARS-CoV-2 variants (dated by TCRdb to the early 2020s). In the study overall: Donors in the vaccine arm were drawn from COV1001, a multicentre, randomized, double-blind, placebo-controlled phase I-IIa trial testing Ad26.COV2.S in healthy adults. Dosing of Ad26.COV2.S was intramuscular, at either 5x10^10 or 1x10^11 viral particles, delivered as one shot or as two shots spaced 56 days apart. The specificity and breadth of SARS-CoV-2-reactive T cell receptors after Ad26.COV2.S vaccination were assessed by TCRbeta repertoire sequencing. A total of around 32 samples were included in the TCR-sequenced set, comprising approximately 20 Ad26.COV2.S vaccine recipients, 5 placebo recipients and 8 SARS-CoV-2 convalescent individuals. Trial participants were randomized into five groups of five, in which low-dose or high-dose Ad26.COV2.S was given once or twice, or placebo was given on both occasions. Blinding of investigators to trial group allocation was maintained during experiments and outcome assessment.

Sequences SGHRS (CDR1) and YFSETQ (CDR2) are obtained from the germline V gene. Spanning cysteine to phenylalanine, the CDR3 consists of 16 amino acids. Only the CDR3 region is kept as DNA, spanning 48 bases read in frame from base 1. What the work shows at the level of the full study, not this receptor alone: After vaccination, spike-specific CD8+ and CD4+ T cell responses were reported to show substantial breadth. Vaccine and placebo recipients had comparable non-spike TCR breadth, which fits with the vaccine containing only spike. The authors noted that the TCR breadth and depth analyses may have underestimated total T cell responses. Spike-specific TCR breadth was higher in Ad26.COV2.S recipients than in placebo recipients (P = 0.0014). The study was not powered to compare responses between vaccine doses or regimens.

Details on this clone: The antigen this receptor binds is unknown. A read error may account for a junction end that differs from germline.

The immunoSEQ Assay was used to sequence TCRbeta CDR3 regions. After extraction, genomic DNA underwent amplification by bias-controlled multiplex PCR, followed by high-throughput sequencing. Regarding the original processing steps: Collapsing and filtering of sequences were performed to quantify the absolute abundance of each unique TCRbeta CDR3 region. Usable DNA was measured by amplifying reference genes present in all nucleated cells, and TCRbeta template counts were normalized to that usable DNA to estimate T cell fraction. Repertoire TCRs were annotated as SARS-CoV-2-specific by exact matching of V gene, CDR3 amino acid sequence and J gene to a known reactive TCR set. The reference SARS-CoV-2 TCR set came from MIRA and was filtered for enrichment in COVID-19-positive ImmuneCODE repertoires, removing public or cross-reactive TCRs. Drawing on the MIRA antigens, annotated TCRs were analysed further at the level of specific ORF or position within ORF. Depth was the summed frequency of annotated unique rearrangements, while breadth was defined as annotated unique rearrangements over total unique productive rearrangements. Two-sided Wilcoxon rank-sum tests were applied when comparing TCR breadth between groups. TCRdb took over this immuneACCESS table, retaining in-frame rearrangements with V and J assigned. Such tables are incomplete; in checked studies, under half of the missing clones stem from an unresolved V gene, and the remainder is unexplained. V, J and clone size were drawn from that table, and D and trimming were deduced from the DNA. The sample includes hundreds of thousands of clones, with more than 80% observed a single time. The ten largest clones represent about 1.5% of the sample.

The sample's treatment or condition label, decoded: roughly 19 received Ad26.COV2.S at low or high dose, single or two shots; about 5 received placebo; per-sample allocation not given. Repertoires of vaccine and placebo recipients were sequenced from samples taken on day 63 after the first injection. Between 29 July and 7 August 2020, Cohort 1b enrolled approximately 26 adults aged 18-55 years at one site in Boston, USA. Ad26.COV2.S was a replication-incompetent adenovirus type 26 vector that expressed a prefusion-stabilized SARS-CoV-2 spike protein derived from the original Wuhan strain. The sequence was obtained from a person between 18 and 60 years old who received the Ad26.COV2.S COVID-19 vaccine or a placebo. The sequenced sample was peripheral blood, obtained in a trial of Ad26.COV2.S vaccine versus placebo. In this chain, TRBV5-1 is recombined with TRBJ2-1; TRBD2 lines up with 11 middle nucleotides. The CDR3 protein is CASSLGLAVAYNEQFF. The sequenced DNA is TGCGCCAGCAGTTTGGGACTAGCGGTTGCCTACAATGAGCAGTTCTTC.